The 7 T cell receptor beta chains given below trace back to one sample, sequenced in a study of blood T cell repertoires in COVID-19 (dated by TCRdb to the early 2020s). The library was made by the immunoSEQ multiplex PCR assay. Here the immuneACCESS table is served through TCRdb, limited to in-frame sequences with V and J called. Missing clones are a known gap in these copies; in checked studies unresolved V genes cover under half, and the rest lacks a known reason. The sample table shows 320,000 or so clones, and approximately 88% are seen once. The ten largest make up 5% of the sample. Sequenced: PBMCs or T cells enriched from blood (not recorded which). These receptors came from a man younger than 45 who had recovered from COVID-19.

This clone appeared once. The CDR3 loop is CASSPPRVGANTGELFF. CDR3 bases: TGTGCCAGCAGCCCGCCGCGGGTCGGGGCGAACACCGGGGAGCTGTTTTTT. J is TRBJ2-2 and V is TRBV7-9; tentatively, D is TRBD2 (5 bases). This CDR3 contains 17 residues. Germline lookup yields CDR1 SEHNR and CDR2 FQNEAQ (reference sequence). Trimming pared 5 bases from V and 0 bases from J, leaving 16 bases between.

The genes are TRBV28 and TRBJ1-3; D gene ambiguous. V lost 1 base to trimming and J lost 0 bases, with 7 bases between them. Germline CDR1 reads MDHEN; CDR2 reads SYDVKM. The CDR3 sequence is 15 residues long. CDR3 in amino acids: CASSLLPGSGNTIYF. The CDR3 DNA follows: TGTGCCAGCAGTTTATTACCGGGCTCTGGAAACACCATATATTTT.

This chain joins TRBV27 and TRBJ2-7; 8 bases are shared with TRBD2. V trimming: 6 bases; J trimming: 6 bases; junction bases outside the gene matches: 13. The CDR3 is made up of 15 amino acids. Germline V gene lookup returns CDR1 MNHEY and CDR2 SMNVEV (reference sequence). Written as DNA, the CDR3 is TGTGCCAGCAGGGGGACGGGGGGGATTCGATCCGAGCAGTACTTC. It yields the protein CASRGTGGIRSEQYF.

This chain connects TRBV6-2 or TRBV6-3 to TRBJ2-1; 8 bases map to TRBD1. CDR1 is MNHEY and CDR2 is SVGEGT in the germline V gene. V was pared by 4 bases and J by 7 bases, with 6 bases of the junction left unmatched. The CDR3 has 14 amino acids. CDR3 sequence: CASSSTGQVNEQFF. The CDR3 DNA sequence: TGTGCCAGCAGTTCCACGGGACAGGTGAATGAGCAGTTCTTC.

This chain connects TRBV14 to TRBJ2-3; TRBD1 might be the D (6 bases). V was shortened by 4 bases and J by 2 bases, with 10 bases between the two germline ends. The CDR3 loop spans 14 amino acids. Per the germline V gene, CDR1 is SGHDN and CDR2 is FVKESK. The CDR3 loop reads CASSPDSLTDTQYF. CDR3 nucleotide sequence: TGTGCCAGCAGCCCGGACAGCCTCACAGATACGCAGTATTTT.

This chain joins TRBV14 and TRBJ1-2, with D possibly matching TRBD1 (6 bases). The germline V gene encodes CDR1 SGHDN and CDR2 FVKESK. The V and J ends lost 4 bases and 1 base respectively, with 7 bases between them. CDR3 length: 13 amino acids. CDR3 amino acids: CASSPGVNYGYTF. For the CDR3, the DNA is TGTGCCAGCAGCCCAGGGGTTAACTATGGCTACACCTTC. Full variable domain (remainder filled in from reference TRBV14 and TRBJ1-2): EAGVTQFPSHSVIEKGQTVTLRCDPISGHDNLYWYRRVMGKEIKFLLHFVKESKQDESGMPNNRFLAERTGGTYSTLKVQPAELEDSGVYFCASSPGVNYGYTFGSGTRLTVV.

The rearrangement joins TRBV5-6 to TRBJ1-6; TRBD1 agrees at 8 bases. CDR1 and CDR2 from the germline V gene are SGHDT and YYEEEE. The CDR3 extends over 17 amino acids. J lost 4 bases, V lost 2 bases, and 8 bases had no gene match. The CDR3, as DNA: TGTGCCAGCAGCTTTGACAGGGGCGGACCTTATAATTCACCCCTCCACTTT. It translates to CASSFDRGGPYNSPLHF.